Below are 30 T cell receptor beta chains sequenced from a single sample in a study of cytomegalovirus exposure and HLA in healthy donors. Researchers ran the PCR with 60 Vbeta and 13 Jbeta primers. Method: immunoSEQ multiplex PCR; TCRdb's copy keeps in-frame clones and lacks some. The data contain roughly 110,000 clones, 65% to 85% of them singletons. Sequenced: PBMCs. The receptors derive from a woman in her twenties or thirties in good health and CMV-seropositive.

The gene calls are TRBV18 and TRBJ1-5; TRBD1 agrees at 11 bases. From germline, CDR1 is KGHSH and CDR2 LQKENI. The CDR3 extends over 16 amino acids. V lost 6 bases to trimming and J lost 7 bases; unmatched junction nucleotides: 11. CDR3 DNA sequence: TGTGCCAGCTCCACCACACGGACAGGGGGCTTGCAGCCCCAGCATTTT. It yields the protein CASSTTRTGGLQPQHF.

This chain links TRBV18 with TRBJ2-5; 7 bases align to TRBD1. With V trimmed by 3 bases and J by 1 base, 5 bases remained unmatched. Germline CDR1 KGHSH, CDR2 LQKENI. The CDR3 runs to 15 residues. The DNA for the CDR3 is TGTGCCAGCTCACCTCAAGGGGGCCTCCAAGAGACCCAGTACTTC. This sequence encodes CASSPQGGLQETQYF.

This clone was counted once. The chain combines TRBV5-6 with TRBJ2-4; TRBD1 aligns across 12 bases. There are 15 residues in the CDR3. J lost 4 bases, V lost 4 bases, and 3 bases had no gene match. Germline CDR1 SGHDT, CDR2 YYEEEE. This CDR3 is CASSPGQGAKNIQYF. CDR3 in DNA: TGTGCCAGCAGCCCGGGACAGGGGGCGAAAAACATTCAGTACTTC.

This sequence joins TRBV27 and TRBJ2-1, with D hard to call. This CDR3 spans 15 amino acids. Germline CDR1 is MNHEY and CDR2 is SMNVEV (reference sequence). Between the trimmed V and J ends, which lost 5 bases and 3 bases, there was a span of 14 bases. DNA for the CDR3: TGTGCCAGCAGTCCCCGACACCAGCACTACAATGAGCAGTTCTTC. It specifies CASSPRHQHYNEQFF.

This clone has just a few counts. The rearrangement uses TRBV27 and TRBJ2-5; no definite D call. V was shortened by 6 bases and J by 2 bases, with 10 bases between the two germline ends. The CDR3 has 13 amino acids. Germline V gene sequence: CDR1 MNHEY, CDR2 SMNVEV (reference sequence). The DNA for the CDR3 is TGTGCCAGCAGCACCACAGATCAAGAGACCCAGTACTTC. It specifies CASSTTDQETQYF.

This chain links TRBV25-1 with TRBJ2-1, with D perhaps matching TRBD2 (5 bases). V was clipped by 3 bases and J by 2 bases, with 14 bases between them. The germline V gene encodes CDR1 MGHDK and CDR2 SYGVNS. The CDR3 runs to 16 residues. Here the CDR3 DNA reads TGTGCCAGCAGTGATCTGGGCGGGCCCACCTACAATGAGCAGTTCTTC. Translated, it gives CASSDLGGPTYNEQFF.

This chain connects TRBV5-1 to TRBJ2-5, with D perhaps TRBD2 (6 bases). The CDR3 totals 14 residues. Germline CDR1 reads SGHRS; CDR2 reads YFSETQ. V was pared by 4 bases and J by 5 bases, with 15 bases between. CDR3 in amino acids: CASSPRGSGETQYF. The CDR3 DNA follows: TGCGCCAGCAGCCCCCGGGGGAGCGGGGAGACCCAGTACTTC.

The chain carries TRBV9 and TRBJ2-1, with 8 bases that match TRBD1. The CDR3 is 13 amino acids. Germline V gene sequence: CDR1 SGDLS, CDR2 YYNGEE. V lost 4 bases to trimming and J lost 10 bases; unmatched junction nucleotides: 7. CDR3 in amino acids: CASSIRQGMEQFF. Here the CDR3 DNA reads TGTGCCAGCAGCATAAGACAGGGGATGGAGCAGTTCTTC.

The chain is built from TRBV15 and TRBJ1-6; the match to TRBD1 covers 7 bases. The CDR3 runs 15 residues. J was trimmed by 6 bases and V by 0 bases; bases with no gene match: 2. The germline V gene has CDR1 LNHNV and CDR2 YYDKDF (reference sequence). The CDR3 sequence: CATSREGDSNSPLHF. The CDR3 coding sequence is TGTGCCACCAGCAGAGAGGGGGACAGTAATTCACCCCTCCACTTT.

The chain has TRBV7-8 and TRBJ1-4; D is ambiguous. This CDR3 spans 14 amino acids. V was shortened by 4 bases and J by 2 bases, with 8 bases between the two germline ends. The germline gives CDR1 SGHVS, CDR2 FQNEAQ. The CDR3 coding sequence is TGTGCCAGCAGCTCCCGGCGGACTAATGAAAAACTGTTTTTT. This codes for CASSSRRTNEKLFF. Supplemented by reference TRBV7-8 and TRBJ1-4, the full variable domain reads GAGVSQSPRYKVAKRGQDVALRCDPISGHVSLFWYQQALGQGPEFLTYFQNEAQLDKSGLPSDRFFAERPEGSVSTLKIQRTQQEDSAVYLCASSSRRTNEKLFFGSGTQLSVL.

The V and J genes are TRBV4-1 and TRBJ1-5; D gene unclear. This CDR3 has 16 residues. Germline V gene lookup returns CDR1 MGHRA and CDR2 YSYEKL. V shed 0 bases and J shed 4 bases, with 13 bases lying between them. This CDR3 reads CASSQERASINQPQHF. The CDR3 DNA reads as TGCGCCAGCAGCCAAGAACGCGCCTCGATTAATCAGCCCCAGCATTTT.

The rearrangement links TRBV4-1 to TRBJ1-6; TRBD1 is a possible D gene (5 bases). Trimming took off 0 bases at V and 10 bases at J, with 13 bases between the two ends. Germline CDR1 is MGHRA and CDR2 is YSYEKL. The CDR3 sequence is 15 residues long. The CDR3 loop reads CASSQDAGSGSPLHF. The CDR3 region has the DNA TGCGCCAGCAGCCAAGATGCAGGGTCTGGGTCACCCCTCCACTTT.

This clone was detected a few times. This chain connects TRBV2 to TRBJ2-7; TRBD1 matches at 7 bases. Germline V gene sequence: CDR1 SNHLY, CDR2 FYNNEI. With V trimmed by 5 bases and J by 2 bases, 3 bases remained unmatched. The CDR3 covers 13 residues. The CDR3 sequence: CASSRQGPYEQYF. As DNA, the CDR3 is TGTGCCAGCAGTCGACAGGGACCCTACGAGCAGTACTTC.

The rearrangement joins TRBV1 to TRBJ1-4; TRBD1 is taken as the D call from the table, unchecked against the DNA. TRBV1 is a listed pseudogene. This CDR3 has 15 residues. The CDR3 nucleotides read TGCACCAGCAGCCGGGCAGAGGGGGCTAATGAAAAACTGTTTTTT. The encoded protein is CTSSRAEGANEKLFF.

The CDR3 loop reads CSVEDDTATEAFF. The CDR3 DNA sequence: TGCAGCGTTGAAGACGACACTGCGACTGAAGCTTTCTTT. The rearrangement joins TRBV29-1 to TRBJ1-1; unclear D gene. The germline V gene has CDR1 SQVTM and CDR2 ANQGSEA. Trimming removed 0 bases at V and 5 bases at J, with 10 bases between. There are 13 residues in the CDR3.

This chain uses TRBV7-8 with TRBJ1-5; D ambiguous. Between the trimmed V and J ends, which lost 5 bases and 0 bases, there was a span of 17 bases. This CDR3 contains 17 residues. The germline gives CDR1 SGHVS, CDR2 FQNEAQ. The CDR3 reads CASSQGGTYYSNQPQHF. The CDR3 DNA reads TGTGCCAGCAGCCAAGGCGGCACATACTATAGCAATCAGCCCCAGCATTTT.

The J gene is TRBJ1-2, the V gene TRBV4-2, with D tentatively TRBD1 (5 bases). From germline, CDR1 is LGHNA and CDR2 YNFKEQ. The germline V and J ends were trimmed by 0 bases and 5 bases, with 13 bases remaining between them. CDR3 size: 15 residues. As DNA, the CDR3 is TGTGCCAGCAGCCAAGATTGGAGGGGAATTTATGGCTACACCTTC. Its protein product is CASSQDWRGIYGYTF.

V and J are TRBV5-6 and TRBJ1-2; 10 bases fit TRBD1. V lost 2 bases to trimming and J lost 4 bases; unmatched junction nucleotides: 5. The germline V gene has CDR1 SGHDT and CDR2 YYEEEE. The CDR3 runs to 15 residues. CDR3 loop: CASSLRDRGVYGYTF. In DNA, the CDR3 is TGTGCCAGCAGCTTAAGGGACAGGGGCGTCTATGGCTACACCTTC.

The chain carries TRBV5-1 and TRBJ1-1; 8 positions agree with TRBD1. CDR1 and CDR2 (germline): SGHRS, YFSETQ. CDR3 length: 15 amino acids. V was clipped by 2 bases and J by 4 bases; unmatched bases: 7. DNA for the CDR3: TGCGCCAGCAGCTTTGGAGGACAGGGCGCCACTGAAGCTTTCTTT. Amino acid sequence: CASSFGGQGATEAFF.

This clone turned up a few times. The chain links TRBV7-9 to TRBJ1-2; 9 bases are a match to TRBD1. CDR1 and CDR2 (germline): SEHNR, FQNEAQ (reference sequence). The J segment lost 6 bases and the V segment lost 5 bases, leaving 4 bases of the junction unmatched. The CDR3 consists of 13 residues. CDR3 nucleotide sequence: TGTGCCAGCAGCCAGGGGACAGGGAATGGCTACACCTTC. This encodes CASSQGTGNGYTF.

The chain recombines TRBV6-4 with TRBJ1-1, with 9 bases identical to TRBD1. The CDR3 contains 13 residues. J was trimmed by 14 bases and V by 3 bases; bases with no gene match: 10. Germline CDR1 reads MRHNA; CDR2 reads SNTAGT. The CDR3 coding sequence is TGTGCCAGCAGTGAAGGGACAGGGACCAAGAGATTCTTT. Its translation: CASSEGTGTKRFF.

The chain is built from TRBV6-5 and TRBJ2-7; 9 nucleotides align to TRBD2. Germline V lookup: CDR1 MNHEY, CDR2 SVGAGI. Germline trimming cut 6 bases from V and 0 bases from J; bases unmatched to any gene: 3. This CDR3 region has 14 residues. The CDR3 here is CASRSREGSYEQYF. The CDR3 nucleotides are TGTGCCAGCAGGTCGCGGGAGGGCTCCTACGAGCAGTACTTC.

V is TRBV2 and J is TRBJ1-2, with 9 bases identical to TRBD1. Germline V CDR1 and CDR2: SNHLY, FYNNEI. J lost 2 bases, V lost 6 bases, and 7 bases had no gene match. The CDR3 covers 15 residues. CDR3 sequence reads: CASRARTGANYGYTF. CDR3 DNA sequence: TGTGCCAGCAGGGCCCGGACAGGGGCGAACTATGGCTACACCTTC. Using reference TRBV2 and TRBJ1-2 for the parts outside the CDR3, the full variable domain is EPEVTQTPSHQVTQMGQEVILRCVPISNHLYFYWYRQILGQKVEFLVSFYNNEISEKSEIFDDQFSVERPDGSNFTLKIRSTKLEDSAMYFCASRARTGANYGYTFGSGTRLTVV.

The chain couples TRBV6-5 to TRBJ1-1; TRBD1 matches at 7 bases. This CDR3 region has 16 residues. Germline V gene lookup returns CDR1 MNHEY and CDR2 SVGAGI. Germline trimming cut 4 bases from V and 4 bases from J; bases unmatched to any gene: 12. The CDR3 DNA reads TGTGCCAGCAGTTCAGAAAGACAGGGATCGGGCACTGAAGCTTTCTTT. This translates into CASSSERQGSGTEAFF.

This chain links TRBV18 with TRBJ1-2; D gene unclear. The V gene's germline CDR1 is KGHSH and CDR2 LQKENI. The V and J ends lost 2 bases and 6 bases respectively, with 16 bases between them. The CDR3 contains 15 residues. CDR3 sequence: CASSPKSPGVDGYTF. The CDR3 coding sequence is TGTGCCAGCTCACCAAAGAGTCCCGGGGTAGATGGCTACACCTTC.

This CDR3 reads CACGTGNEKLFF. In nucleotides, the CDR3 is TGTGCCTGTGGGACAGGGAATGAAAAACTGTTTTTT. The chain couples TRBV30 to TRBJ1-4; TRBD1 matches at 9 bases. The ends lost 6 bases at V and 5 bases at J; junction bases unmatched: 1. This CDR3 is built from 12 residues. Germline CDR1 is GTSNPN and CDR2 is SVGIG (reference sequence).

This rearrangement joins TRBV5-6 to TRBJ2-5; TRBD1 matches 9 bases. J lost 3 bases, V lost 1 base, and 7 bases had no gene match. CDR1 SGHDT and CDR2 YYEEEE come from the germline V gene. CDR3 size: 16 residues. The CDR3 DNA reads TGTGCCAGCAGCTTGTTTTGGACAGGGGACGAAGAGACCCAGTACTTC. It yields the protein CASSLFWTGDEETQYF.

The chain couples TRBV2 to TRBJ2-1, with D tentatively TRBD1 (6 bases). Germline V gene data show CDR1 as SNHLY and CDR2 as FYNNEI. V lost 7 bases to trimming and J lost 9 bases, with 10 bases between them. The length of the CDR3 is 11 residues. CDR3 loop: CASTGVSEQFF. CDR3 in DNA: TGTGCCAGCACAGGGGTATCTGAGCAGTTCTTC.

Comment on this clone: The junction and the germline gene differ at one end; a read error may be behind it. The V gene is TRBV7-9, the J gene TRBJ2-6; no clear D. Germline V gene lookup returns CDR1 SEHNR and CDR2 FQNEAQ (reference sequence). This CDR3 is 17 amino acids long. CDR3 in amino acids: CSSSFPFQDSGANVLTF. The CDR3 DNA is TGTTCCAGCAGCTTCCCCTTCCAGGACTCTGGGGCCAACGTCCTGACTTTC.

The CDR3 protein is CASSLGQSYEQYF. CDR3 sequence (DNA): TGTGCCAGCAGCCTGGGACAGAGCTACGAGCAGTACTTC. The gene calls are TRBV11-2 and TRBJ2-7; TRBD1 aligns across 7 bases. This CDR3 has 13 amino acids. CDR1 is SGHAT and CDR2 is FQNNGV in the germline V gene. With V trimmed by 5 bases and J by 3 bases, 4 bases remained unmatched.